These 23 T cell receptor beta chains were sequenced from one sample in a study of human T cells and chemical hapten exposure. TCRdb recomputed calls from the RACE reads with MiXCR, one row per CDR3 protein. The table has tens of thousands of distinct CDR3 sequences, 8% to 13% seen once. Stated time point: patch test 2, 6 weeks after DPC sensitization. Treatment noted: therapeutic diphenylcyclopropenone sensitization with weekly scalp DPC. This specimen was whole blood, taken in connection with sensitization to the hapten diphenylcyclopropenone (DPC). The receptors come from a man between 35 and 55 years old with alopecia areata. Some clones in this sample may be carry-over from other donors' samples.

This clonotype qualifies as medium-sized. The rearrangement uses TRBV5-1 and TRBJ2-5; no definite D call. This CDR3 region has 14 residues. Trimming removed 0 bases at V and 5 bases at J, with 11 bases between. Per the germline V gene, CDR1 is SGHRS and CDR2 is YFSETQ. The CDR3 spells CASSLVEGIETQYF. The CDR3 region has the DNA TGCGCCAGCAGCTTGGTCGAAGGGATTGAGACCCAGTACTTC.

The gene calls are TRBV7-6 and TRBJ2-3, with D unresolved. CDR3 length: 15 residues. Germline V gene lookup returns CDR1 SGHVS and CDR2 FNYEAQ. With 5 bases removed from V and 5 bases from J, the gap between germline ends came to 17 bases. CDR3 loop: CASSPPSARGDTQYF. In nucleotides, the CDR3 is TGTGCCAGCAGCCCCCCCAGCGCCCGCGGAGATACGCAGTATTTT. Full variable domain (missing parts from reference TRBV7-6 and TRBJ2-3): GAGVSQSPRYKVTKRGQDVALRCDPISGHVSLYWYRQALGQGPEFLTYFNYEAQQDKSGLPNDRFSAERPEGSISTLTIQRTEQRDSAMYRCASSPPSARGDTQYFGPGTRLTVL.

This chain links TRBV6-2 or TRBV6-3 with TRBJ2-1; 10 bases align to TRBD2. The CDR3 is 18 amino acids. J gave up 4 bases and V 7 bases, and 16 bases lay outside the gene matches. The germline V gene has CDR1 MNHEY and CDR2 SVGEGT. In nucleotides, the CDR3 is TGTGCCAGCACCAACAATGTCGTTCGAGCGGGAGGGTACAATGAGCAGTTCTTC. It yields the protein CASTNNVVRAGGYNEQFF.

A remark on this clonotype: A single base separates this from a much larger clone, so it may be a read error. V and J are TRBV5-4 and TRBJ1-1, with 12 bases identical to TRBD1. Germline V gives CDR1 SGHNT, CDR2 YYREEE (reference sequence). This CDR3 comprises 16 residues. CDR3 amino acids: CASSRGQGAIHTKAFF. The DNA for the CDR3 is TGTGCCAGCAGCAGGGGACAGGGGGCCATTCACACTAAAGCCTTCTTT.

This clonotype was observed a handful of times. The chain employs TRBV10-3 and TRBJ2-6, with TRBD1 matching 9 bases. The germline CDR1 and CDR2 sequences are ENHRY and SYGVKD. The CDR3 spans 17 residues. V was pared by 6 bases and J by 0 bases, with 6 bases of the junction left unmatched. The CDR3 region is CAIRAGQGNSGANVLTF. The CDR3 bases are TGTGCCATCAGGGCGGGACAGGGAAACTCTGGGGCCAACGTCCTGACTTTC.

J is TRBJ2-7 and V is TRBV28; 11 bases match TRBD2. This CDR3 comprises 16 residues. CDR1 and CDR2 (germline): MDHEN, SYDVKM. Germline trimming cut 5 bases from V and 3 bases from J; bases unmatched to any gene: 9. DNA of the CDR3: TGTGCCAGCAGTGTCGGAACTAGCGGGAGCTTCTACGAGCAGTACGTC. Encoded protein: CASSVGTSGSFYEQYV.

In its sample, this clonotype was seen once. V gene TRBV11-2 combines with J gene TRBJ2-7; a possible D gene is TRBD1 (5 bases). The CDR3 runs to 15 residues. The germline gives CDR1 SGHAT, CDR2 FQNNGV. V lost 7 bases and J lost 3, with 19 bases in between. In nucleotides, the CDR3 is TGTGCCAGCACCAAAACCCCCCAGGGATACTACGAGCAGTACTTC. Translated: CASTKTPQGYYEQYF.

A few counts support this clonotype. CDR3 bases: TGTGCCAGCAGCTGGGGGAAGGGGAATGAAAAACTGTTTTTT. It encodes CASSWGKGNEKLFF. This chain links TRBV2 with TRBJ1-4; D possibly corresponds to TRBD1 (5 bases). Deletions cut 6 bases from V and 5 bases from J, with 13 bases between. Germline assignment: CDR1 SNHLY and CDR2 FYNNEI. The CDR3 spans 14 residues.

This clonotype was picked up a small number of times. The chain carries TRBV10-3 and TRBJ2-3, with 8 bases aligning to TRBD2. This CDR3 spans 13 amino acids. V gave up 10 bases and J gave up 2 bases; unmatched junction bases: 5. Germline V CDR1 and CDR2: ENHRY, SYGVKD. The CDR3 is CATYSGDTDTQYF. The CDR3 DNA follows: TGTGCCACTTATAGCGGGGACACAGATACGCAGTATTTT.

The chain is built from TRBV11-1 and TRBJ1-1; possibly TRBD1 for D (5 bases). The CDR3 runs to 14 residues. V was clipped by 4 bases and J by 1 base, with 10 bases between them. The germline gives CDR1 SGHAT, CDR2 FQDESV (reference sequence). DNA of the CDR3: TGTGCCAGCAGCTATTACGACAGGAACACTGAAGCTTTCTTT. Amino acid sequence: CASSYYDRNTEAFF.

This clonotype was seen more than once but under ten times. The CDR3 sequence is CASSLYAGGGYEQYF. The CDR3 nucleotides read TGTGCCAGCAGTCTCTACGCAGGTGGAGGCTACGAGCAGTACTTC. The chain uses TRBV27 and TRBJ2-7; tentative D call: TRBD2 (5 bases). The V end lost 5 bases, the J end lost 3 bases, and 17 bases lay between the germline ends. Germline V CDR1 and CDR2: MNHEY, SMNVEV (reference sequence). This CDR3 comprises 15 residues.

This clonotype was detected only a few times. The V call is TRBV7-2, the J call TRBJ1-5, with TRBD1 as a possible D gene (5 bases). This CDR3 contains 13 residues. The V gene's germline CDR1 is SGHTA and CDR2 FQGNSA. V was shortened by 0 bases and J by 8 bases, with 8 bases between the two germline ends. CDR3 nucleotide sequence: TGTGCCAGCAGCTTAGCAGGGGTTGAGCCCCAGCATTTT. Protein product: CASSLAGVEPQHF. The entire variable domain, with the rest obtained from reference TRBV7-2 and TRBJ1-5, is as follows: GAGVSQSPSNKVTEKGKDVELRCDPISGHTALYWYRQSLGQGLEFLIYFQGNSAPDKSGLPSDRFSAERTGGSVSTLTIQRTQQEDSAVYLCASSLAGVEPQHFGDGTRLSIL.

This clonotype was detected many times. The J gene is TRBJ1-3, the V gene TRBV7-2; 8 bases are shared with TRBD1. Germline V gene sequence: CDR1 SGHTA, CDR2 FQGNSA. This CDR3 is 16 amino acids long. V lost 3 bases and J lost 1; bases outside the gene matches: 5. The CDR3 DNA follows: TGTGCCAGCAGCTTCGGACAGGGTGGGTCTGGAAACACCATATATTTT. It codes for CASSFGQGGSGNTIYF.

The genes are TRBV5-1 and TRBJ2-7; TRBD2 aligns across 10 bases. Trimming removed 0 bases from V and 6 bases from J; junction bases left unmatched: 12. The germline CDR1 and CDR2 sequences are SGHRS and YFSETQ. CDR3 length equals 17 residues. CDR3 coding DNA: TGCGCCAGCAGCTTGGAGGGATTAGCGGGAGGAATATCCGAGCAGTACGTC. It is translated as CASSLEGLAGGISEQYV.

V gene TRBV7-9 combines with J gene TRBJ1-4; tentatively, D is TRBD1 (6 bases). Germline V CDR1 and CDR2: SEHNR, FQNEAQ (reference sequence). The CDR3 covers 14 residues. V gave up 3 bases and J gave up 7 bases, with 12 bases separating them. This CDR3 reads CASSFTGKAEKLFF. The DNA for the CDR3 is TGTGCCAGCAGCTTTACAGGGAAGGCTGAAAAACTGTTTTTT. Looking up the rest from reference TRBV7-9 and TRBJ1-4 gives the full variable domain: DTGVSQNPRHKITKRGQNVTFRCDPISEHNRLYWYRQTLGQGPEFLTYFQNEAQLEKSRLLSDRFSAERPKGSFSTLEIQRTEQGDSAMYLCASSFTGKAEKLFFGSGTQLSVL.

The chain has TRBV29-1 and TRBJ2-1; 9 bases map to TRBD1. V was clipped by 3 bases and J by 0 bases; unmatched bases: 9. Germline values: CDR1 SQVTM, CDR2 ANQGSEA. The CDR3 consists of 17 residues. CDR3 coding DNA: TGCAGCGTTGACGGGACAGGGACCACTTTCTCCTACAATGAGCAGTTCTTC. Translated, it gives CSVDGTGTTFSYNEQFF.

This clonotype was counted between two and nine times. The gene calls are TRBV5-1 and TRBJ2-2; D is perhaps TRBD1 (5 bases). Trimming cost V 4 bases and J 1 base, with 8 bases left between them. The CDR3 totals 14 residues. Germline assignment: CDR1 SGHRS and CDR2 YFSETQ. In nucleotides, the CDR3 is TGCGCCAGCAGCGTGGGGCAGAACACCGGGGAGCTGTTTTTT. Amino acid sequence: CASSVGQNTGELFF.

This clonotype was seen repeatedly, ten times or more. The gene calls are TRBV19 and TRBJ1-1; TRBD1 matches 7 bases. V shed 5 bases, J shed 1 base, and the junction held 7 bases outside the gene matches. The CDR3 covers 15 residues. CDR1 and CDR2 from the germline V gene are LNHDA and SQIVND (reference sequence). The CDR3 here is CASSLQGSGNTEAFF. For the CDR3, the DNA is TGTGCCAGTAGTCTACAGGGGTCGGGGAACACTGAAGCTTTCTTT.

The V gene is TRBV6-5, the J gene TRBJ1-1, with D perhaps matching TRBD1 (6 bases). Germline V gene data show CDR1 as MNHEY and CDR2 as SVGAGI. Trimming cost V 0 bases and J 9 bases, with 17 bases left between them. CDR3 size: 15 residues. In nucleotides, the CDR3 is TGTGCCAGCAGTTACTCTGTCTCGGGGGCAGGACAAGCTTTCTTT. This codes for CASSYSVSGAGQAFF.

This chain connects TRBV12-3 or TRBV12-4 to TRBJ1-5, with 7 bases fitting TRBD1. This CDR3 comprises 14 residues. V shed 4 bases, J shed 4 bases, and the junction held 4 bases outside the gene matches. The CDR3 protein is CASSSGTDNQPQHF. For the CDR3, the DNA is TGTGCCAGCAGTTCCGGGACAGATAATCAGCCCCAGCATTTT.

The chain has TRBV24-1 and TRBJ2-2; TRBD2 might be the D (6 bases). V lost 12 bases, J lost 3 bases, and 7 bases lay in between. The germline CDR1 and CDR2 sequences are KGHDR and SFDVKD. This CDR3 is 11 amino acids long. The CDR3: CASGDTGELFF. The CDR3 coding sequence is TGTGCCTCGGGGGACACCGGGGAGCTGTTTTTT.

The chain carries TRBV5-8 and TRBJ1-1, with D possibly matching TRBD1 (6 bases). In germline, CDR1 is SGHTS, CDR2 YDEGEE. This CDR3 has 14 amino acids. Between the trimmed V and J ends, which lost 1 base and 5 bases, there was a span of 12 bases. Here the CDR3 reads CASSLWQGPTEAFF. Here the CDR3 DNA reads TGTGCCAGCAGCTTGTGGCAGGGGCCTACTGAAGCTTTCTTT.

This clonotype was picked up many times. V is TRBV6-5 and J is TRBJ2-2; D is unclear. The CDR3 covers 12 residues. Trimming left V 6 bases short and J 6 bases short, with 8 bases between. Germline assignment: CDR1 MNHEY and CDR2 SVGAGI. The CDR3 sequence is CASSQYPGELFF. Here the CDR3 DNA reads TGTGCCAGCAGCCAATACCCCGGGGAGCTGTTTTTT.